This T cell receptor (beta chain) came from a study of cytomegalovirus exposure and HLA in healthy donors. Background on the study: Unique TCRs from HLA-typed donors, 65 million to 85 million of them, were held in an early data release. Overall study findings and caveats: Relative to equally common others, HLA-associated TCR beta chains showed greater clonal expansion in a later analysis.

In the PCR, 60 Vbeta and 13 Jbeta primers were used. Here immunoSEQ multiplex PCR was the method, and the copy in TCRdb shows in-frame clones only, minus some. The sample includes under 150,000 clones, roughly 9.9% of them seen just once. This CDR3 region has 16 residues. Germline CDR1 is MGHRA and CDR2 is YSYEKL. V was cut by 4 bases and J by 1 base, with 16 bases left in between. Details on this clone: The antigen is unknown.

The sequenced material came from PBMCs. The rearrangement links TRBV4-1 to TRBJ1-2, with D tentatively TRBD1 (5 bases). This clonotype was obtained from a man aged 30-40 years in good health and CMV-seronegative. Here the CDR3 DNA reads TGCGCCAGCAGCCCAGGGATCGGGCCTTTTAACTATGGCTACACCTTC. Its translation is CASSPGIGPFNYGYTF.